This TCR beta chain was recorded in a study of blood T cell repertoires in COVID-19. Across the whole study: There were acute and convalescent COVID-19 samples, and they came from the United States, Italy and Spain. T cells, B-cell-depleted T cells, or PBMCs provided the cDNA or gDNA that served as material.

In the source study's methods: Using reference gene primer amplification, nucleated cell counts were estimated. Method: immunoSEQ multiplex PCR; TCRdb's copy keeps in-frame clones and lacks some. From that table come the V and J calls and clone size; the DNA was used to work out D and trimming. Of roughly 65,000 clones listed, 93% are singletons. The V gene's germline CDR1 is SGHTA and CDR2 FQGNSA. V lost 1 base, J lost 1 base, and 2 bases stayed unmatched. This CDR3 spans 15 amino acids. This sequence originates from an older man with active COVID-19. The chain carries TRBV7-2 and TRBJ2-3, with 7 positions matching TRBD1. The material sequenced was peripheral blood. The CDR3 sequence is CASSLGGTGTDTQYF. For the CDR3, the DNA is TGTGCCAGCAGCTTAGGTGGGACAGGCACAGATACGCAGTATTTT.